The T cell receptor (beta chain) under discussion was sequenced for a study of vaccination and CD4 T cells after COVID-19. In the study overall: Post-vaccination specimens were collected at a median of roughly 65 days following dose two (range 14 to 241). Broader study findings: Convalescent patients had a median about 88% of post-vaccine SARS-CoV-2-reactive clones that were detected only after vaccination, not before it.

V lost 4 bases to trimming and J lost 4 bases; unmatched junction nucleotides: 14. Germline CDR1 and CDR2: MNHEY and SMNVEV (reference sequence). The CDR3 totals 19 residues. Treatment denoted: roughly 11-day PBMC culture with coronavirus spike peptide pools or control peptides (ViraFEST assay). Per-well cultures of two million PBMCs received 9.5 to 10 IU/ml IL-2 and approximately 9.1 ug/ml peptide pools. With the Oncomine TCR Beta short-read assay, DNA from cultured CD4+ T cells was sequenced. TCRdb called the PCR reads again in MiXCR, with one record for every CDR3 protein. This repertoire shows some 12,000 distinct CDR3 sequences, less than 70% found once; its top ten account for under 8.5%. Turning to this clonotype: What it binds is unknown.

The rearrangement joins TRBV27 to TRBJ2-3; 13 bases match TRBD2. The sequence was collected from a human donor who had recovered from COVID-19. The specimen was CD4+ T cells from blood, cultured in vitro, collected before SARS-CoV-2 vaccination. CDR3 nucleotide sequence: TGTGCCAGCAGTTCCTATCCGAAGAGGACTAGCGGGAGATCAGATACGCAGTATTTT. It encodes CASSSYPKRTSGRSDTQYF.